This entry lists 20 T cell receptor beta chains sequenced from one sample in a study of T-cell reconstitution after alpha-beta-depleted transplantation in children. It was with unique molecular identifiers that the TCRbeta library was prepared. MiXCR was run by TCRdb on the PCR reads, yielding one entry per CDR3 protein. There are 350,000 to 500,000 distinct CDR3 sequences in the sample; about 45% occur only once, and roughly 27% lies in the top ten. The sequencing here drew on PBMCs, taken before TCRalphabeta/CD19-depleted stem cell transplant. The receptor source for this set is a girl aged 2-10 years with aplastic anemia, due to receive a stem cell transplant.

This rearrangement joins TRBV7-2 to TRBJ1-1; perhaps TRBD1 as D (5 bases). Trimming removed 6 bases from V and 4 bases from J, with 12 bases in between. The CDR3 contains 13 residues. CDR1 and CDR2 (germline): SGHTA, FQGNSA. CDR3 coding DNA: TGTGCCAGCAGGGGGGGGTGGGTCACTGAAGCTTTCTTT. Residues: CASRGGWVTEAFF.

The CDR3 spells CASSRAPRGGGNEQFF. CDR3 nucleotides: TGTGCCAGCAGCCGGGCGCCCAGGGGAGGGGGCAATGAGCAGTTCTTC. The chain combines TRBV5-6 with TRBJ2-1; D is perhaps TRBD2 (7 bases). This CDR3 contains 16 residues. V lost 4 bases, J lost 6 bases, and 20 bases lay in between. Germline V gene sequence: CDR1 SGHDT, CDR2 YYEEEE.

This clonotype was recorded many times. The chain uses TRBV3-1 and TRBJ2-7, with 9 bases matching TRBD1. The CDR3 extends over 15 amino acids. The ends lost 3 bases at V and 2 bases at J; junction bases unmatched: 5. Germline assignment: CDR1 LGHDT and CDR2 YNNKEL (reference sequence). CDR3 nucleotide sequence: TGTGCCAGCAGCCAGTATAGACAGGGGGCCTACGAGCAGTACTTC. It is translated as CASSQYRQGAYEQYF.

The CDR3 sequence: CSAWTSGSKETQYF. DNA of the CDR3: TGCAGTGCTTGGACTAGCGGGAGTAAAGAGACCCAGTACTTC. This rearrangement joins TRBV20-1 to TRBJ2-5; 13 bases fit TRBD2. This CDR3 spans 14 amino acids. The germline V gene encodes CDR1 DFQATT and CDR2 SNEGSKA (reference sequence). V gave up 5 bases and J gave up 3 bases; unmatched junction bases: 3.

V is TRBV7-3 and J is TRBJ2-5; unclear D gene. Germline lookup yields CDR1 SGHTA and CDR2 FQGTGA. This CDR3 region has 13 residues. The V end was cut by 5 bases, the J end by 2 bases, with 9 bases between. CDR3 protein: CASSTNQQETQYF. CDR3 DNA sequence: TGTGCCAGCAGCACTAACCAACAAGAGACCCAGTACTTC.

The rearrangement joins TRBV12-3 or TRBV12-4 to TRBJ2-3; D possibly corresponds to TRBD1 (5 bases). The CDR3 runs to 14 residues. The ends were cut back, 6 bases at V and 2 bases at J, with 12 bases in the middle. CDR3 loop: CASSRVGATDTQYF. CDR3 nucleotide sequence: TGTGCCAGCAGCCGAGTAGGGGCCACAGATACGCAGTATTTT.

This sequence joins TRBV7-3 and TRBJ2-2; D gene unclear. The CDR3 consists of 16 residues. The V gene's germline CDR1 is SGHTA and CDR2 FQGTGA. V was cut by 0 bases and J by 0 bases, with 8 bases left in between. The CDR3 DNA reads as TGTGCCAGCAGCTTAACGGTTGTCGCGAACACCGGGGAGCTGTTTTTT. Amino acid sequence: CASSLTVVANTGELFF.

The chain uses TRBV12-3 or TRBV12-4 and TRBJ2-1; 9 positions agree with TRBD2. CDR3 size: 16 residues. V shed 3 bases, J shed 0 bases, and the junction held 3 bases outside the gene matches. CDR3 amino acids: CASSFVAGVSYNEQFF. CDR3 in DNA: TGTGCCAGCAGTTTTGTAGCGGGGGTCTCCTACAATGAGCAGTTCTTC.

This clonotype has a handful of counts. This rearrangement joins TRBV7-9 to TRBJ1-1; D unresolved. CDR3 size: 14 residues. Germline V gives CDR1 SEHNR, CDR2 FQNEAQ (reference sequence). With 3 bases removed from V and 6 bases from J, the gap between germline ends came to 14 bases. CDR3 region: CASSLSPLRPEAFF. CDR3 coding DNA: TGTGCCAGCAGCTTGTCCCCCCTCCGGCCTGAAGCTTTCTTT.

Comments on this clonotype: A much bigger clone sits one base away, suggesting this may be a read error. The chain combines TRBV29-1 with TRBJ2-7; 11 bases map to TRBD1. Germline V gives CDR1 SQVTM, CDR2 ANQGSEA. The CDR3 sequence is 13 residues long. This CDR3 is CSVLGQGANEQCF. The CDR3 DNA reads as TGCAGCGTACTAGGACAGGGGGCGAACGAGCAGTGCTTC.

This clonotype was observed a few times. The chain employs TRBV10-3 and TRBJ2-7; no definite D call. CDR1 is ENHRY, CDR2 SYGVKD, per germline. The CDR3 runs 12 residues. V was clipped by 0 bases and J by 3 bases, with 3 bases between them. The CDR3 here is CAISESVYEQYF. The CDR3 nucleotides are TGTGCCATCAGTGAGTCGGTCTACGAGCAGTACTTC.

This rearrangement joins TRBV29-1 to TRBJ2-1; the D gene is possibly TRBD2 (5 bases). The CDR3 loop spans 13 amino acids. V dropped 5 bases and J dropped 2 bases, with 10 bases sitting between them. Germline CDR1 is SQVTM and CDR2 is ANQGSEA. The CDR3 DNA reads TGCAGCGTTCCAGCGGATGCCTACAATGAGCAGTTCTTC. Protein product: CSVPADAYNEQFF.

This clonotype has a count of ten or more. The rearrangement uses TRBV12-3 or TRBV12-4 and TRBJ2-1, with a tentative D call TRBD2 (6 bases). CDR3 length equals 13 residues. Trimming removed 7 bases at V and 7 bases at J, with 14 bases between. The CDR3 bases are TGTGCCAGCAAAGTAACAGGAGGGAATGAGCAGTTCTTC. Translating it yields CASKVTGGNEQFF.

At least ten counts were recorded for this clonotype. The CDR3 sequence is CASRSGVSSYEQYF. In DNA, the CDR3 is TGCGCCAGCAGGAGCGGGGTGAGCTCCTACGAGCAGTACTTC. The chain joins TRBV5-1 to TRBJ2-7; TRBD2 agrees at 7 bases. V was clipped by 5 bases and J by 0 bases; unmatched bases: 5. The CDR3 loop spans 14 amino acids. The germline V gene has CDR1 SGHRS and CDR2 YFSETQ. Full variable domain (rest looked up from reference TRBV5-1 and TRBJ2-7): KAGVTQTPRYLIKTRGQQVTLSCSPISGHRSVSWYQQTPGQGLQFLFEYFSETQRNKGNFPGRFSGRQFSNSRSEMNVSTLELGDSALYLCASRSGVSSYEQYFGPGTRLTVT.

V gene TRBV4-1 combines with J gene TRBJ2-7, with 7 bases matching TRBD1. V gave up 3 bases and J gave up 6 bases; unmatched junction bases: 14. The CDR3 is made up of 16 amino acids. Germline CDR1 reads MGHRA; CDR2 reads YSYEKL. CDR3 coding DNA: TGCGCCAGCAGCCAGGACGACAGGGTCGAGGGGCGCGAGCAGTACTTC. This encodes CASSQDDRVEGREQYF.

V usage is TRBV10-3 and J usage is TRBJ1-2, with D perhaps matching TRBD1 (6 bases). Germline loops: CDR1 ENHRY, CDR2 SYGVKD. This CDR3 is built from 11 residues. V lost 7 bases, J lost 6 bases, and 9 bases lay in between. The CDR3: CAINKGDGYTF. DNA for the CDR3: TGTGCCATCAATAAGGGGGATGGCTACACCTTC.

This chain connects TRBV9 to TRBJ2-6; D unclear. Germline CDR1 reads SGDLS; CDR2 reads YYNGEE. V was clipped by 0 bases and J by 5 bases, with 18 bases between them. This CDR3 has 18 residues. CDR3 in DNA: TGTGCCAGCAGCGTAGATCCCACACCCGCTCGAAGGGCCAACGTCCTGACTTTC. Translated: CASSVDPTPARRANVLTF.

This clonotype was detected ten times or more. The chain carries TRBV7-2 and TRBJ2-4; TRBD1 matches at 8 bases. CDR3 length equals 16 residues. The germline V gene encodes CDR1 SGHTA and CDR2 FQGNSA. Trimming at V came to 5 bases and at J to 6 bases, leaving 12 bases not matched to a gene. CDR3 bases: TGTGCCAGCAGCCCTCGACAGGGGCAGGCCTTAAACATTCAGTACTTC. Translated, it gives CASSPRQGQALNIQYF.

The chain joins TRBV20-1 to TRBJ2-7; D remains ambiguous. Between the trimmed V and J ends, which lost 1 base and 4 bases, there was a span of 5 bases. CDR3 length equals 11 residues. Germline V lookup: CDR1 DFQATT, CDR2 SNEGSKA (reference sequence). This CDR3 is CSARVQYEQYF. CDR3 in DNA: TGCAGTGCTAGAGTACAATACGAGCAGTACTTC.

V and J are TRBV18 and TRBJ2-4; perhaps TRBD1 as D (6 bases). The germline gives CDR1 KGHSH, CDR2 LQKENI. V was pared by 3 bases and J by 1 base, with 13 bases between. CDR3 length equals 16 residues. The CDR3 DNA is TGTGCCAGCTCACCCGTGGCAGGGGACGCCAAAAACATTCAGTACTTC. Translation: CASSPVAGDAKNIQYF.